The subject of this entry is one T cell receptor (beta chain). What this receptor recognizes is not known. Base qualities are missing; no much larger clone stands one base away. The sample is drawn from a study of B cell selection in AIRE deficiency (dated by TCRdb to about 2019). General notes on the study: A comparison of TCRbeta repertoires of sorted blood CD4+ conventional T cells and regulatory T cells was made between AIRE-deficient patients and healthy controls. The TCR-sequenced cohort comprised roughly five AIRE-deficient APECED patients and roughly five healthy control donors.

The immunoSEQ platform was used to sequence the TCRbeta chain. In the paper's pipeline: When Treg repertoires were pooled, patients gave about 5.65x10^4 distinct TCRbeta sequences, while healthy donors gave 90,000 to 100,000. Public Treg TCRbeta sequences were defined as those shared by two or more individuals and were then searched for in Tconv repertoires. To test for differences between groups, Mann-Whitney U tests with Bonferroni-Dunn correction were run in GraphPad Prism 7.03. TCRdb retrieved this table from immuneACCESS and kept in-frame rearrangements only. Not all clones are present; in checked studies, unresolved V genes account for under half, and no reason is known for the remainder. The DNA was the basis for D and trimming; V, J and clone size are from that table. This sample comprises 20,000 to 30,000 clones, approximately 90% of them detected only once. The leading ten clones occupy 1.1% of the sample.

Paper-wide results and their limitations: Of roughly 3,600 shared Treg TCRbeta sequences, 30% to 40% were shared only among healthy donors and around 9% only among patients, suggesting less efficient Treg selection without AIRE. Only TCRbeta chains were sequenced; approximately 40% of shared healthy-donor Treg sequences also occurred in healthy Tconv, possibly because of differing TCRalpha chains. In terms of TCRBV gene usage, CDR3 length and TCR diversity, Tconv and Treg cells from AIRE-deficient patients looked similar to Tconv and Treg cells from healthy donors. About 29% of the Treg TCRbeta sequences shared among healthy donors turned up in patient Tconv cells, suggesting that Treg-biased clones are diverted into the Tconv compartment. Shared Treg sequences had shorter CDR3s, reflecting a bias toward rearrangements with few non-templated nucleotide insertions.

CDR1 and CDR2 are read off the germline V gene as SGHRS and YFSETQ. Relative to germline, V is 0 bases shorter and J is 2 bases shorter, with 9 bases between their ends. Reading from cysteine to phenylalanine, the CDR3 counts 15 amino acids. Of all the DNA, just the CDR3 is kept, 45 bases in frame from base 1. Regulatory T cells were sorted as CD4+CD25hiCD127low/negative cells. Control samples were obtained from healthy donors who were not related to the patients. A FACSAria flow cytometer was used to sort the Tconv and Treg cells intended for TCRbeta sequencing. Sorted cells were collected into 5-ml round-bottom polystyrene tubes, and dry cell pellets were frozen at -80°C before sequencing.

The sequenced material came from CD4+CD25+ Tregs sorted from PBMCs. This clonotype originated in a human donor in good health. This sequence uses TRBV5-1 and TRBJ2-4; the D gene cannot be resolved reliably. The DNA sequence follows: TGCGCCAGCAGCTTGGCTCGGGCTACCAAAAACATTCAGTACTTC. It translates as CASSLARATKNIQYF. With the portions outside the CDR3 filled from the reference TRBV5-1 and TRBJ2-4 genes, the complete variable region becomes KAGVTQTPRYLIKTRGQQVTLSCSPISGHRSVSWYQQTPGQGLQFLFEYFSETQRNKGNFPGRFSGRQFSNSRSEMNVSTLELGDSALYLCASSLARATKNIQYFGAGTRLSVL.